The next 24 T cell receptor beta chains were all read from a single sample in a study of T cells in localized non-small cell lung cancer. Assay: immunoSEQ multiplex PCR; the TCRdb copy retains only in-frame clones and omits some. The sample records about 24,000 clones, roughly 80% being singletons. Material: PBMCs, obtained before any cancer treatment. The receptors were sampled from a man aged 35-75 years with stage II lung adenocarcinoma.

This clone has a single count. V usage is TRBV9 and J usage is TRBJ2-7; D perhaps matches TRBD2 (6 bases). CDR1 is SGDLS and CDR2 is YYNGEE in the germline V gene. V was shortened by 8 bases and J by 7 bases, with 13 bases between the two germline ends. CDR3 length equals 11 residues. CDR3: CARGRGREQYF. The CDR3 bases are TGTGCCAGAGGGCGGGGCCGGGAGCAGTACTTC.

In its sample, this clone was seen once. The chain has TRBV6-5 and TRBJ2-1; 9 bases are a match to TRBD2. With V trimmed by 7 bases and J by 7 bases, 5 bases remained unmatched. The CDR3 length is 13 residues. Germline V gene lookup returns CDR1 MNHEY and CDR2 SVGAGI. CDR3 protein: CASIPSGTNEQFF. DNA of the CDR3: TGTGCCAGCATACCTAGCGGGACGAATGAGCAGTTCTTC.

The V call is TRBV9, the J call TRBJ2-1; 16 nucleotides match TRBD2. Per germline, CDR1 SGDLS and CDR2 YYNGEE. V shed 3 bases and J 0 bases; nucleotides not matched to a gene: 12. The CDR3 length is 21 residues. DNA for the CDR3: TGTGCCAGCAGCGCATGGTCTCCGGGACTAGCGGGGGGGCGCTCCTACAATGAGCAGTTCTTC. This gives the protein CASSAWSPGLAGGRSYNEQFF.

This clone is medium-sized by share. CDR3 nucleotide sequence: TGTGCCATCAGTGAAGGGGCGGGAGACTACGAGCAGTACTTC. Translation gives CAISEGAGDYEQYF. The rearrangement joins TRBV10-3 to TRBJ2-7, with TRBD2 matching 7 bases. This CDR3 has 14 amino acids. V shed 3 bases, J shed 3 bases, and the junction held 5 bases outside the gene matches. Germline lookup yields CDR1 ENHRY and CDR2 SYGVKD.

The chain uses TRBV15 and TRBJ1-1, with D unclear. CDR3 length: 14 amino acids. V shed 1 base and J shed 1 base, with 7 bases lying between them. Per germline, CDR1 LNHNV and CDR2 YYDKDF (reference sequence). This CDR3 reads CATSRAAGNTEAFF. CDR3 bases: TGTGCCACCAGCAGAGCGGCCGGGAACACTGAAGCTTTCTTT.

The chain joins TRBV19 to TRBJ1-1; weak D call: TRBD1 (5 bases). Germline-derived CDR1 and CDR2 are LNHDA and SQIVND (reference sequence). The CDR3 extends over 13 amino acids. Trimming removed 6 bases from V and 1 base from J, with 9 bases in between. For the CDR3, the DNA is TGTGCCAGTAGGACGGGGGGGAACACTGAAGCTTTCTTT. Translation: CASRTGGNTEAFF.

The chain recombines TRBV15 with TRBJ1-3; tentatively, D is TRBD1 (6 bases). V shed 0 bases and J shed 0 bases, with 15 bases lying between them. The CDR3 contains 18 residues. Germline CDR1 reads LNHNV; CDR2 reads YYDKDF (reference sequence). The CDR3 coding sequence is TGTGCCACCAGCAGAGATCGAGCAGGGGCAAGCTCTGGAAACACCATATATTTT. This gives the protein CATSRDRAGASSGNTIYF.

CDR3 region: CASTTRTGRDGYTF. In DNA form, the CDR3 reads TGTGCCAGCACCACAAGGACAGGGAGGGATGGCTACACCTTC. The V and J genes are TRBV27 and TRBJ1-2; 8 bases map to TRBD1. V was pared by 7 bases and J by 6 bases, with 10 bases of the junction left unmatched. Germline CDR1 is MNHEY and CDR2 is SMNVEV (reference sequence). This CDR3 region has 14 residues.

This clone was seen only once. The V gene is TRBV5-1, the J gene TRBJ2-7; no clear D gene. V dropped 2 bases and J dropped 4 bases, with 13 bases sitting between them. In germline, CDR1 is SGHRS, CDR2 YFSETQ. CDR3 length: 14 amino acids. The CDR3 DNA sequence: TGCGCCAGCAGCTTAGAAAAGTTGGAATACGAGCAGTACTTC. As protein: CASSLEKLEYEQYF.

The chain is built from TRBV6-1 and TRBJ2-3; unclear D gene. Trimming removed 3 bases from V and 4 bases from J, with 5 bases in between. The CDR3 extends over 12 amino acids. The V gene's germline CDR1 is MNHNS and CDR2 SASEGT. CDR3 in DNA: TGTGCCAGCAGTGATGGGGCAGATACGCAGTATTTT. It yields the protein CASSDGADTQYF.

This clone was seen only a few times. This chain links TRBV19 with TRBJ2-3; TRBD2 agrees at 13 bases. Germline V CDR1 and CDR2: LNHDA, SQIVND (reference sequence). The CDR3 sequence is 16 residues long. Trimming cost V 7 bases and J 5 bases; bases outside gene matches: 9. CDR3 loop: CASNPTSGRVGDTQYF. The CDR3 DNA reads TGTGCCAGTAACCCCACTAGCGGGAGGGTGGGAGATACGCAGTATTTT.

J is TRBJ2-3 and V is TRBV5-1, with D tentatively TRBD2 (6 bases). The CDR3 runs to 16 residues. Trimming pared 2 bases from V and 0 bases from J, leaving 13 bases between. In germline, CDR1 is SGHRS, CDR2 YFSETQ. The CDR3 sequence is CASSFREVESTDTQYF. The CDR3 nucleotides read TGCGCCAGCAGCTTCAGGGAGGTAGAGAGCACAGATACGCAGTATTTT.

The genes are TRBV10-3 and TRBJ2-3; D might be TRBD2 (7 bases). The CDR3 has 16 amino acids. CDR1 ENHRY and CDR2 SYGVKD come from the germline V gene. V was cut by 2 bases and J by 4 bases, with 16 bases left in between. CDR3 DNA: TGTGCCATCAGTGAGGGGGGCCTAGCGGCCTCAGATACGCAGTATTTT. Encoded protein: CAISEGGLAASDTQYF.

This clone came up once. The rearrangement uses TRBV5-1 and TRBJ1-5; no definite D call. Germline values: CDR1 SGHRS, CDR2 YFSETQ. This CDR3 is 13 amino acids long. Trimming removed 0 bases from V and 5 bases from J, with 6 bases in between. CDR3 amino acids: CASSLAADQPQHF. In DNA form, the CDR3 reads TGCGCCAGCAGCTTGGCTGCTGATCAGCCCCAGCATTTT. Supplemented by reference TRBV5-1 and TRBJ1-5, the full variable domain reads KAGVTQTPRYLIKTRGQQVTLSCSPISGHRSVSWYQQTPGQGLQFLFEYFSETQRNKGNFPGRFSGRQFSNSRSEMNVSTLELGDSALYLCASSLAADQPQHFGDGTRLSIL.

The chain carries TRBV11-2 and TRBJ2-1; TRBD2 aligns across 8 bases. The CDR3 totals 16 residues. The germline V gene encodes CDR1 SGHAT and CDR2 FQNNGV. V lost 7 bases and J lost 0; bases outside the gene matches: 8. This chain's CDR3 is CASTRGGLSSYNEQFF. CDR3 nucleotides: TGTGCCAGCACCCGGGGGGGACTCAGCTCCTACAATGAGCAGTTCTTC.

V gene TRBV7-8 combines with J gene TRBJ1-1, with D perhaps TRBD1 (6 bases). Germline V gives CDR1 SGHVS, CDR2 FQNEAQ. Trimming cost V 4 bases and J 5 bases, with 14 bases left between them. CDR3 size: 14 residues. In DNA, the CDR3 is TGTGCCAGCAGCTCCCGTAGGGGGGGGACTGAAGCTTTCTTT. Translating gives CASSSRRGGTEAFF.

This clone was observed a few times. The CDR3 DNA sequence: TGTGCCAGCAGCGGACAGGGGTACGAGCAGTACTTC. Translating it yields CASSGQGYEQYF. The rearrangement uses TRBV14 and TRBJ2-7; TRBD1 agrees at 9 bases. The trim removed 5 bases at V and 4 bases at J, leaving 0 bases unmatched. Germline V gene data show CDR1 as SGHDN and CDR2 as FVKESK. This CDR3 region has 12 residues.

This chain connects TRBV18 to TRBJ2-7; D is uncertain. The ends were cut back, 1 base at V and 6 bases at J, with 13 bases in the middle. The germline V gene has CDR1 KGHSH and CDR2 LQKENI. The CDR3 runs 14 residues. Here the CDR3 DNA reads TGTGCCAGCTCACCACGGGGTACGGGCTCCGAGCAGTACTTC. Residues: CASSPRGTGSEQYF.

The table lists this clone with a few counts. The V gene is TRBV6-1, the J gene TRBJ1-5; D gene ambiguous. Trimming left V 6 bases short and J 2 bases short, with 14 bases between. CDR1 MNHNS and CDR2 SASEGT come from the germline V gene. The CDR3 is 15 residues long. CDR3 region: CASSDSAGGNQPQHF. The CDR3 DNA is TGTGCCAGCAGCGACTCGGCCGGGGGCAATCAGCCCCAGCATTTT.

The chain uses TRBV6-1 and TRBJ1-1; possible D gene TRBD1, 5 bases. The germline V gene has CDR1 MNHNS and CDR2 SASEGT. V lost 8 bases and J lost 1, with 8 bases in between. The CDR3 length is 12 residues. The chain's CDR3 is CASGRGNTEAFF. The CDR3 DNA reads TGTGCCAGCGGTAGGGGGAACACTGAAGCTTTCTTT.

The chain couples TRBV10-3 to TRBJ2-5; no reliable D call. The germline V gene has CDR1 ENHRY and CDR2 SYGVKD. V was shortened by 2 bases and J by 5 bases, with 9 bases between the two germline ends. The CDR3 covers 13 residues. The CDR3 coding sequence is TGTGCCATCAGTGAGAGGGTAGGGGAGACCCAGTACTTC. As protein: CAISERVGETQYF.

J is TRBJ2-3 and V is TRBV7-2, with TRBD2 identical over 9 bases. J lost 4 bases, V lost 0 bases, and 2 bases had no gene match. The CDR3 has 15 amino acids. Germline V gene sequence: CDR1 SGHTA, CDR2 FQGNSA. The CDR3 coding sequence is TGTGCCAGCAGCTTAGCGAGGACTAGCGCAGATACGCAGTATTTT. It translates to CASSLARTSADTQYF.

The rearrangement joins TRBV5-6 to TRBJ2-2; TRBD2 agrees at 10 bases. This CDR3 spans 14 amino acids. Trimming at V came to 7 bases and at J to 1 base, leaving 1 base not matched to a gene. Germline V gene sequence: CDR1 SGHDT, CDR2 YYEEEE. The CDR3 nucleotides are TGTGCCAGCCGGACTAGCGGGAACACCGGGGAGCTGTTTTTT. It translates to CASRTSGNTGELFF.

The chain recombines TRBV9 with TRBJ1-5, with a possible D match to TRBD1 (6 bases). Germline V gene data show CDR1 as SGDLS and CDR2 as YYNGEE. V lost 4 bases and J lost 5, with 10 bases in between. This CDR3 is built from 13 residues. DNA for the CDR3: TGTGCCAGCAGCTGGGCAGGGGATCAGCCCCAGCATTTT. Its translation is CASSWAGDQPQHF.